This T cell receptor (beta chain) was obtained from a study of blood T cell repertoires in COVID-19. Across the whole study: The origin of the acute and convalescent COVID-19 samples was the United States, Italy and Spain. PBMCs, B-cell-depleted T cells, or T cells were the source of the cDNA or gDNA that made up the material.

Authors' analysis steps: Cell counts per sample came from amplifying reference gene primers. The repertoire was sequenced with immunoSEQ multiplex PCR; TCRdb's copy has only in-frame clones and lacks some. V and J calls and clone size are given by that table; D and trimming were obtained from the DNA. The table has 190,000 or so clones, approximately 80% seen once. The sequenced material came from peripheral blood. This sequence was found in a human donor with acute or convalescent COVID-19. The donor label of this sample is uncertain.

The CDR3 protein is CASSPWTSGSGNEQFF. As DNA, the CDR3 is TGTGCCAGCAGCCCATGGACTAGCGGGAGTGGAAATGAGCAGTTCTTC. The chain links TRBV7-6 to TRBJ2-1; 13 nucleotides line up with TRBD2. V lost 5 bases, J lost 7 bases, and 8 bases stayed unmatched. CDR3 size: 16 residues. The germline V gene has CDR1 SGHVS and CDR2 FNYEAQ.